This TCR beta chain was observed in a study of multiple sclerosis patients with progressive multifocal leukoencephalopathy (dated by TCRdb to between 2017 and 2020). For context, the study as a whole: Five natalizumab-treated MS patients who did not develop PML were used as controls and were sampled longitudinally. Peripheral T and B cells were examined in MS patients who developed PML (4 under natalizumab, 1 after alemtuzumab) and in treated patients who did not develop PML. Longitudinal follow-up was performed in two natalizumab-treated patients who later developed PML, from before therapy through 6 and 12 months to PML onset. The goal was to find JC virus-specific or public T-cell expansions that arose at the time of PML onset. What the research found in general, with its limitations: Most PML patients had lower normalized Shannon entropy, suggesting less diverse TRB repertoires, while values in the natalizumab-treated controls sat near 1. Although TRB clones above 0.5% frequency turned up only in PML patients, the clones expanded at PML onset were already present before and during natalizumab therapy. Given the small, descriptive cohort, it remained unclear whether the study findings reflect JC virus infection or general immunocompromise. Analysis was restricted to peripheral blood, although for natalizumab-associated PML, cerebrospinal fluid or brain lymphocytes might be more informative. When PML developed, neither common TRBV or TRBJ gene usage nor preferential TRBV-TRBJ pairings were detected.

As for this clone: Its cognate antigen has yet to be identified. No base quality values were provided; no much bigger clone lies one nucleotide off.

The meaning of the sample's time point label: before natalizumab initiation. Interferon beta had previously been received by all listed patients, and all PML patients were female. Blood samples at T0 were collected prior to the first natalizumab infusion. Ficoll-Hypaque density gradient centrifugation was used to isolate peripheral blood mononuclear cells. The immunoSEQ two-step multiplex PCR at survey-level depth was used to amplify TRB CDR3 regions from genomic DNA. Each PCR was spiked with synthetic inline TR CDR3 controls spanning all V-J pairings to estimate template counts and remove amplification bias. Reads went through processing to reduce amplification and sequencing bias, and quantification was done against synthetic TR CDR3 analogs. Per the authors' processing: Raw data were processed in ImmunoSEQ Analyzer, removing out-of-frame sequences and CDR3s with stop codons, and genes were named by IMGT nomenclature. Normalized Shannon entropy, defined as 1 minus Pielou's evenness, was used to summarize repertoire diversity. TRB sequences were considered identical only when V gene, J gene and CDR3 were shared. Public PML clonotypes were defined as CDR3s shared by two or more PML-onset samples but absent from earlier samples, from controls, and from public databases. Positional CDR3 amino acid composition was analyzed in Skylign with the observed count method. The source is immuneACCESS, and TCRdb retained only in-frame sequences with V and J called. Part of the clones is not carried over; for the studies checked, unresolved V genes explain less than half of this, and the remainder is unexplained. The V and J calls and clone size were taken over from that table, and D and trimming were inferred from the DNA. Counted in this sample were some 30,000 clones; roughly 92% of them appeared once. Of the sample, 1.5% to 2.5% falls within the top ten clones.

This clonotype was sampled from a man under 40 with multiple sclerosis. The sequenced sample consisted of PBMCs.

The nucleotide sequence is TGCAGCGTTGAAGCGGACAATGACTCCTACGAGCAGTACTTC. It translates as CSVEADNDSYEQYF. The chain uses TRBV29-1 and TRBJ2-7; 5 matching bases give a weak D call of TRBD1. The CDR3 has 14 amino acids, counting the end cysteine and phenylalanine. The read is trimmed to its CDR3 DNA, 42 bases read in frame from base 1. CDR1 SQVTM and CDR2 ANQGSEA were looked up in the germline V gene. V loses 1 base, J loses 0 bases, and the germline ends lie 10 bases apart.